This record covers a single T cell receptor (beta chain). The sample belongs to a study of shared clonotypes between healthy human individuals. In the study's own analysis: Filtering was not the same, since immunoSEQ gave junction-only sequences without quality scores. Some clones are missing from TCRdb's copy, which holds only in-frame ones; the method was immunoSEQ multiplex PCR. That table supplies the V and J calls and clone size; D and trimming were determined from the DNA. The sample yields 650,000 to 800,000 clones, 72% seen once. Germline assignment: CDR1 SNHLY and CDR2 FYNNEI. The CDR3 extends over 14 amino acids. With 5 bases clipped from V and 6 bases from J, the junction kept 7 bases outside the gene matches.

This TCR derives from a woman in her 30s in good health. The sequenced material came from memory CD4+ T cells sorted from blood. Subset indicated: CD45RA-negative fraction. This chain links TRBV2 with TRBJ2-7; TRBD2 matches 10 bases. Written as DNA, the CDR3 is TGTGCCAGCAGTAGCCCGGGACTAGCGCTCGAGCAGTACTTC. Translating it yields CASSSPGLALEQYF.